The source of this T cell receptor (beta chain) is a study of CD8 T cells in ankylosing spondylitis. Regarding the study as a whole: A TCR beta motif of under 10 highly homologous variants seemed to mark ankylosing spondylitis blood.

Comments on this clonotype: Its antigen is currently unknown.

TCRdb re-called the 5' RACE reads with MiXCR, one entry per CDR3 protein. In the table there are approximately 250,000 distinct CDR3 sequences, about 10% of which are singletons. The origin of this receptor is a male donor with ankylosing spondylitis or in good health (not recorded which). What was sequenced was blood, either unsorted or a sorted T cell fraction (not recorded which).

CDR3: CASRLGSSNSQYF. The CDR3 nucleotides are TGTGCAAGTCGCTTAGGGTCTTCCAACTCGCAGTACTTC. The chain employs TRBV12-2 and TRBJ2-7. TRBV12-2 is a pseudogene. The CDR3 sequence is 13 residues long.